This T cell receptor (beta chain) comes out of a study of blood T cell repertoires in COVID-19. Study context: The United States, Italy and Spain supplied acute and convalescent COVID-19 samples. In each case, the material was cDNA or gDNA derived from T cells, B-cell-depleted T cells, or PBMCs.

The CDR3 is 13 amino acids. Germline CDR1 is SGHTA and CDR2 is FQGNSA. V lost 5 bases and J 3 bases, leaving 11 bases between the germline ends. Profiling relied on immunoSEQ multiplex PCR, and the TCRdb table lists in-frame clones only, not all of them. The table has 250,000 to 300,000 clones, roughly 80% seen once. This sequence joins TRBV7-2 and TRBJ2-7; tentative D call: TRBD2 (5 bases). Specimen: peripheral blood. The TCR was taken from a man aged 55 to 69 with acute or convalescent COVID-19. For the CDR3, the DNA is TGTGCCAGCAGCGCGTACGGGGACTACGAGCAGTACTTC. Translated: CASSAYGDYEQYF.